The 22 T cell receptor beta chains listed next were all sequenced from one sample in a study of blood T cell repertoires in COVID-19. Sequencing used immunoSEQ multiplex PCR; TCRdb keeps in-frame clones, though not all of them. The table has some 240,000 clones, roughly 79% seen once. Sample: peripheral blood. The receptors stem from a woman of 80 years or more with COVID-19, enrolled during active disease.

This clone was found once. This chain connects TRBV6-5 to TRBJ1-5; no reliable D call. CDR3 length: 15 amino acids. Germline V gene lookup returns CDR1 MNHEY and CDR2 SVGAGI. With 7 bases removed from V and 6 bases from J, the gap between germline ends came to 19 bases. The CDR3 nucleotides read TGTGCCAGCAACCCTCGCGGGCAGGTTTTTCAGCCCCAGCATTTT. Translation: CASNPRGQVFQPQHF.

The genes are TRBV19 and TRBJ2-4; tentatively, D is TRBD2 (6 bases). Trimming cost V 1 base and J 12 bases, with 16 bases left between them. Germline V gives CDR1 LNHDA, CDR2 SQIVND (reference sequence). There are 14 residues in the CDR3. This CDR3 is CASSIGSAEGPQYF. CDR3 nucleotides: TGTGCCAGTAGTATAGGGAGCGCGGAGGGGCCTCAGTACTTC.

As DNA, the CDR3 is TGTGCCAGTAGTCCTAGGACTAGCGGGGGGGCCAAGGGATTCGATACGCAGTATTTT. Translating it yields CASSPRTSGGAKGFDTQYF. The chain carries TRBV19 and TRBJ2-3; TRBD2 matches 15 bases. CDR1 and CDR2 (germline): LNHDA, SQIVND (reference sequence). The CDR3 has 19 residues. Unmatched junction bases numbered 15, after V lost 5 bases and J lost 6 bases.

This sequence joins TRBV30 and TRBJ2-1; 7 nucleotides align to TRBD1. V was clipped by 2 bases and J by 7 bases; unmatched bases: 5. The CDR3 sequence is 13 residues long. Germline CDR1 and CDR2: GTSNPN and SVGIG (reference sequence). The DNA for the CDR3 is TGTGCCTGGAGTCGAACAGGGGTAAATGAGCAGTTCTTC. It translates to CAWSRTGVNEQFF.

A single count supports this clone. The CDR3 sequence is CASSFSTEETQYF. CDR3 DNA sequence: TGTGCCAGCAGCTTCTCGACAGAAGAGACCCAGTACTTC. The rearrangement uses TRBV11-1 and TRBJ2-5; TRBD1 might be the D (5 bases). Trimming left V 3 bases short and J 3 bases short, with 8 bases between. Germline loops: CDR1 SGHAT, CDR2 FQDESV (reference sequence). This CDR3 has 13 amino acids.

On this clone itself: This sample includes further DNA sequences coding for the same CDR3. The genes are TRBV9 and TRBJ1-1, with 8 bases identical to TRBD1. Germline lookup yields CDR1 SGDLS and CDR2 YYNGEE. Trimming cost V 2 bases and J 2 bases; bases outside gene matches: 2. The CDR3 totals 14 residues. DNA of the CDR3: TGTGCCAGCAGCGTCCAGGGGGCTAACACTGAAGCTTTCTTT. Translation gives CASSVQGANTEAFF.

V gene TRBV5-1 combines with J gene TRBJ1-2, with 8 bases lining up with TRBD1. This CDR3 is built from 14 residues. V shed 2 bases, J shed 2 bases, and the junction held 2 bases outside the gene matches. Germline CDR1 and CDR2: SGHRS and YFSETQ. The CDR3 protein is CASSFQGANYGYTF. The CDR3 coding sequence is TGCGCCAGCAGCTTCCAGGGGGCGAACTATGGCTACACCTTC.

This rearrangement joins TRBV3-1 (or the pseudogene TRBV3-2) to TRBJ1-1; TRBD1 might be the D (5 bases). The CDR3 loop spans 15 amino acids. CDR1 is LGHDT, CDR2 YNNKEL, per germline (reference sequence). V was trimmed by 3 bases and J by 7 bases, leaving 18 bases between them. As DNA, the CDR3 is TGTGCCAGCAGCCAGGGGGGACTGGCGATGGGTGAAGCTTTCTTT. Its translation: CASSQGGLAMGEAFF.

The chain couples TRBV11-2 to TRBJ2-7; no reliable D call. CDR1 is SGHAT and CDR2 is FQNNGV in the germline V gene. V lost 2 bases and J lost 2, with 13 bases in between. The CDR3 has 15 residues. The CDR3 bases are TGTGCCAGCAGCTTAAGCCCCCAACAGCCCTACGAGCAGTACTTC. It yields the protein CASSLSPQQPYEQYF.

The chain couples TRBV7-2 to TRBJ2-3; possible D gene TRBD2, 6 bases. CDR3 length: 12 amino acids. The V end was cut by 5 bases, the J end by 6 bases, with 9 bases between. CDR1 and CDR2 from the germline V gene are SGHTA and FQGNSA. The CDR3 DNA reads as TGTGCCAGCAGCCCGGGACTTGATACGCAGTATTTT. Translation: CASSPGLDTQYF.

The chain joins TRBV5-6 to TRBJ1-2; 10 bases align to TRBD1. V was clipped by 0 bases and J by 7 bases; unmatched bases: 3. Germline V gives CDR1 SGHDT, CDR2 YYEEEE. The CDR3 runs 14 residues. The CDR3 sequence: CASSLGQGASGYTF. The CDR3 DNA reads TGTGCCAGCAGCTTGGGACAGGGGGCGAGTGGCTACACCTTC. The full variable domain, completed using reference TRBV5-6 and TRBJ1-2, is DAGVTQSPTHLIKTRGQQVTLRCSPKSGHDTVSWYQQALGQGPQFIFQYYEEEERQRGNFPDRFSGHQFPNYSSELNVNALLLGDSALYLCASSLGQGASGYTFGSGTRLTVV.

CDR3: CASSWDRDLNEQFF. CDR3 nucleotide sequence: TGTGCCAGCAGCTGGGACAGGGATCTTAATGAGCAGTTCTTC. The chain links TRBV11-2 to TRBJ2-1; TRBD1 matches 9 bases. Per the germline V gene, CDR1 is SGHAT and CDR2 is FQNNGV. With 4 bases clipped from V and 7 bases from J, the junction kept 5 bases outside the gene matches. CDR3 size: 14 residues.

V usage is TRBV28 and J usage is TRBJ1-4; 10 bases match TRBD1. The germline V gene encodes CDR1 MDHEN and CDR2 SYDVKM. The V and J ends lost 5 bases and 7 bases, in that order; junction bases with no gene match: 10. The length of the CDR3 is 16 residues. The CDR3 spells CASSTLGQGGVEKLFF. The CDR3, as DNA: TGTGCCAGCAGTACGCTCGGACAGGGGGGGGTTGAAAAACTGTTTTTT. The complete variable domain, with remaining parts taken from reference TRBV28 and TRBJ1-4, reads DVKVTQSSRYLVKRTGEKVFLECVQDMDHENMFWYRQDPGLGLRLIYFSYDVKMKEKGDIPEGYSVSREKKERFSLILESASTNQTSMYLCASSTLGQGGVEKLFFGSGTQLSVL.

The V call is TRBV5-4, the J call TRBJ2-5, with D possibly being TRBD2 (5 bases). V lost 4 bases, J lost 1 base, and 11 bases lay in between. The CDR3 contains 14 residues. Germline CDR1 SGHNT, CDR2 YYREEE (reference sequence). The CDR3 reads CASSPPGIQETQYF. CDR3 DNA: TGTGCCAGCAGCCCCCCCGGGATCCAAGAGACCCAGTACTTC.

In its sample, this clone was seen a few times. The CDR3 coding sequence is TGTGCCAGCAGCCGCGGGACAGCGTACTACGAGCAGTACTTC. It yields the protein CASSRGTAYYEQYF. This chain connects TRBV11-2 to TRBJ2-7; D is possibly TRBD1 (7 bases). This CDR3 spans 14 amino acids. V was clipped by 5 bases and J by 3 bases, with 14 bases between them. CDR1 is SGHAT and CDR2 is FQNNGV in the germline V gene.

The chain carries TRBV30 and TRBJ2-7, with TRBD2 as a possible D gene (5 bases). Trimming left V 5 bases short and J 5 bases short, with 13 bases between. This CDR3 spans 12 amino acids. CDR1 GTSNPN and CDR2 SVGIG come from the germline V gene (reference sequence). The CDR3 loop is CAWGLTINEQYF. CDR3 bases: TGTGCCTGGGGACTGACTATAAACGAGCAGTACTTC.

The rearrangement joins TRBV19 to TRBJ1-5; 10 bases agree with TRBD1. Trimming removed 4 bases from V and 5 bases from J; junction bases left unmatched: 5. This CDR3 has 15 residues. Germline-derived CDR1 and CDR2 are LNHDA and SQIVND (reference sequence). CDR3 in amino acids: CASSTTGTGDQPQHF. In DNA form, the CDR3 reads TGTGCCAGTAGTACTACCGGGACAGGGGATCAGCCCCAGCATTTT.

DNA of the CDR3: TGTGCCAGCAGCGTAAGCGGGGGCTCGACTAATGAAAAACTGTTTTTT. Protein product: CASSVSGGSTNEKLFF. This chain uses TRBV9 with TRBJ1-4, with D perhaps matching TRBD1 (6 bases). CDR3 size: 16 residues. Germline loops: CDR1 SGDLS, CDR2 YYNGEE. V was shortened by 1 base and J by 2 bases, with 12 bases between the two germline ends. Full variable domain (missing parts from reference TRBV9 and TRBJ1-4): DSGVTQTPKHLITATGQRVTLRCSPRSGDLSVYWYQQSLDQGLQFLIQYYNGEERAKGNILERFSAQQFPDLHSELNLSSLELGDSALYFCASSVSGGSTNEKLFFGSGTQLSVL.

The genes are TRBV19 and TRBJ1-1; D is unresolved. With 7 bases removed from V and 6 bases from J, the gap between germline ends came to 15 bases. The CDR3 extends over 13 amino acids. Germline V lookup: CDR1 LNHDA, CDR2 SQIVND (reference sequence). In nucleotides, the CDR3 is TGTGCCAGTACCCCGAGGGTGACGGCTGAAGCTTTCTTT. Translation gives CASTPRVTAEAFF.

The CDR3 bases are TGCGCCAGCAGCCACTCGGCGGGCGTTGAAGCTTTCTTT. Its protein product is CASSHSAGVEAFF. V usage is TRBV5-1 and J usage is TRBJ1-1; D ambiguous. With 4 bases removed from V and 7 bases from J, the gap between germline ends came to 14 bases. In germline, CDR1 is SGHRS, CDR2 YFSETQ. CDR3 length equals 13 residues.

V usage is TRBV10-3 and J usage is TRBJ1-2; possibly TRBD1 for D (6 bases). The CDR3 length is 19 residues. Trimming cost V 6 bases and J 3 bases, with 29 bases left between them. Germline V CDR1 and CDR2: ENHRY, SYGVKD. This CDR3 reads CAIRGAKGKAQGVDYGYTF. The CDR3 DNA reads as TGTGCCATCAGGGGGGCAAAAGGAAAGGCACAGGGAGTTGACTATGGCTACACCTTC.

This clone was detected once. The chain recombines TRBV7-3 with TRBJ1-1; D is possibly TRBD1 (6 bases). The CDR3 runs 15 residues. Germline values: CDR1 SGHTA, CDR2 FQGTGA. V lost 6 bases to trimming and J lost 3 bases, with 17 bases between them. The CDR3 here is CASRLGSQGDTEAFF. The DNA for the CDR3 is TGTGCCAGCAGGTTAGGGTCACAGGGAGACACTGAAGCTTTCTTT.